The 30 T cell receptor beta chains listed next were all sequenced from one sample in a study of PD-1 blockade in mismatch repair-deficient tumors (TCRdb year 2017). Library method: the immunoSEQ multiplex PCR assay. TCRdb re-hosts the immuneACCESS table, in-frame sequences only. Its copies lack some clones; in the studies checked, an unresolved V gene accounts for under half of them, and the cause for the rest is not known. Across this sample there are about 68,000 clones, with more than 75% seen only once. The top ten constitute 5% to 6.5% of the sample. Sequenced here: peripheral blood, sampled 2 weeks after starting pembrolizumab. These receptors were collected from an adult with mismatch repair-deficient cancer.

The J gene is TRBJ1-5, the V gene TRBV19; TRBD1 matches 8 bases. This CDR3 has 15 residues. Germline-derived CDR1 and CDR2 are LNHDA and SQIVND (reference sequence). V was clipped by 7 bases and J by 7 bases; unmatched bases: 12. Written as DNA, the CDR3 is TGTGCCAGTACGGACAGGGCATTAGCATTCCAGCCCCAGCATTTT. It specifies CASTDRALAFQPQHF.

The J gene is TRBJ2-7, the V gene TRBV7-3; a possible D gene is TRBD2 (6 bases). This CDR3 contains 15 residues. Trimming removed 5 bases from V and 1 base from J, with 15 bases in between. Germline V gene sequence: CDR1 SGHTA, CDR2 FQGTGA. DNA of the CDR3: TGTGCCAGCAGCCCCATGGGGGGTATATCCTACGAGCAGTACTTC. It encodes CASSPMGGISYEQYF.

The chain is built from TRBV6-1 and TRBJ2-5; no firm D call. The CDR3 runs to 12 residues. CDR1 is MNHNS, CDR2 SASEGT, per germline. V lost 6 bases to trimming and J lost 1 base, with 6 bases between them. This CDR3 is CASRGSQETQYF. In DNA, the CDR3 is TGTGCCAGCAGGGGTTCCCAAGAGACCCAGTACTTC.

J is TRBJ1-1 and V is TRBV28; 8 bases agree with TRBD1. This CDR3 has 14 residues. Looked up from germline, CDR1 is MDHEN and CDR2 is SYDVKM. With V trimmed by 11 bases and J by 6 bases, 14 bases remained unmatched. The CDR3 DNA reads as TGTGCCGGACAAAAGCAGGGGGCGCGATCTGAAGCTTTCTTT. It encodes CAGQKQGARSEAFF.

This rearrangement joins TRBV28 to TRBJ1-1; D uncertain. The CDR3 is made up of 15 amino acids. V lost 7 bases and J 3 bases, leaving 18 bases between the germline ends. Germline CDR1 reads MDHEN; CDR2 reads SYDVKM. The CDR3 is CASIPHSPWDTEAFF. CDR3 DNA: TGTGCCAGCATTCCCCACTCCCCTTGGGACACTGAAGCTTTCTTT.

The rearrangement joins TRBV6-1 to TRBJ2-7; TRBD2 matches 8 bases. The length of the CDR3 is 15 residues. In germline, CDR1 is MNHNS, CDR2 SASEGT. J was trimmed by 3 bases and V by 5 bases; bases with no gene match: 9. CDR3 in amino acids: CASSPRMAGGYEQYF. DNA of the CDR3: TGTGCCAGCAGTCCCCGTATGGCGGGAGGCTACGAGCAGTACTTC.

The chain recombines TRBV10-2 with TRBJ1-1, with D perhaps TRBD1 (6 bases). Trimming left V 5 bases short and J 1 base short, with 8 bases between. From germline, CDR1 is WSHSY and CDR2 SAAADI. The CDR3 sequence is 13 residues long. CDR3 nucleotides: TGCGCCAGCAGTTCACAGGGGAACACTGAAGCTTTCTTT. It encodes CASSSQGNTEAFF.

CDR3 DNA sequence: TGTGCCAGCAGTTACGGGGGGACAGCCCGAGCTGAAGCTTTCTTT. Its translation is CASSYGGTARAEAFF. The gene calls are TRBV7-9 and TRBJ1-1, with 7 positions matching TRBD1. CDR1 is SEHNR and CDR2 is FQNEAQ in the germline V gene (reference sequence). The CDR3 is made up of 15 amino acids. The V gene end was trimmed by 6 bases and the J gene end by 6 bases; junction bases not matched to a gene: 13.

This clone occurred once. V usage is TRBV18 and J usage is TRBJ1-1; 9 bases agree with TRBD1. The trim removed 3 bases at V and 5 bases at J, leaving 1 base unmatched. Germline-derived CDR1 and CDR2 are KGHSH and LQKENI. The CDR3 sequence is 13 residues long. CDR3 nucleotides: TGTGCCAGCTCACCGGGGACAGGGACTGAAGCTTTCTTT. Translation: CASSPGTGTEAFF.

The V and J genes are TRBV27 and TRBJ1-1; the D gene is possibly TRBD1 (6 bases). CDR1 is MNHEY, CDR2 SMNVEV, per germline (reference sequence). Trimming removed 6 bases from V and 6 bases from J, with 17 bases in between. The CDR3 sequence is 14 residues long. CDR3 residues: CASRLTGMGAEAFF. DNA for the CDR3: TGTGCCAGCAGACTAACAGGGATGGGGGCTGAAGCTTTCTTT.

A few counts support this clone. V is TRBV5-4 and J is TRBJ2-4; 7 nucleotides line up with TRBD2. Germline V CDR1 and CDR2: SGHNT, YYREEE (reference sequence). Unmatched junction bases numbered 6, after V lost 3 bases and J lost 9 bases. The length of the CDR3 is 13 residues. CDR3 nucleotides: TGTGCCAGCAGCTCTGGACTAGATCCCATTCAGTACTTC. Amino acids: CASSSGLDPIQYF.

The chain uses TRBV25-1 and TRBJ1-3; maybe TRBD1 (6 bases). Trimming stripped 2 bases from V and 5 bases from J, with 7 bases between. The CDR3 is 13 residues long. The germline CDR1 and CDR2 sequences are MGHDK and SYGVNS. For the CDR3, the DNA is TGTGCCAGCAGTGAACAGGGGAGAAACACCATATATTTT. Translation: CASSEQGRNTIYF.

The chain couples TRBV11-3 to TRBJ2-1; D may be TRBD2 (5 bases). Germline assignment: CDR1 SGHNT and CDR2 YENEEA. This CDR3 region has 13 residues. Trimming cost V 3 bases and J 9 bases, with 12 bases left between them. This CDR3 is CASSFANRGEQFF. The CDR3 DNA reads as TGTGCCAGCAGCTTTGCGAATCGGGGTGAGCAGTTCTTC.

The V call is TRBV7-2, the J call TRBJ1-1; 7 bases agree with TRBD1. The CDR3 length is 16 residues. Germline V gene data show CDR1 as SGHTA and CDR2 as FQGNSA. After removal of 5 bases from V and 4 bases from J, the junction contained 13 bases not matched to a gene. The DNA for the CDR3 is TGTGCCAGCAGCCTAGACGTTAGGGCAGGGGGCACTGAAGCTTTCTTT. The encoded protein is CASSLDVRAGGTEAFF.

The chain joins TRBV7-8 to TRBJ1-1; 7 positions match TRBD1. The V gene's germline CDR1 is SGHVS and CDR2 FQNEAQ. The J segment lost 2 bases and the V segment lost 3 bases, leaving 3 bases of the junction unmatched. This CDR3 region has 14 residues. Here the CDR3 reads CASSFRDRNTEAFF. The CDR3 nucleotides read TGTGCCAGCAGCTTTCGGGACAGAAACACTGAAGCTTTCTTT.

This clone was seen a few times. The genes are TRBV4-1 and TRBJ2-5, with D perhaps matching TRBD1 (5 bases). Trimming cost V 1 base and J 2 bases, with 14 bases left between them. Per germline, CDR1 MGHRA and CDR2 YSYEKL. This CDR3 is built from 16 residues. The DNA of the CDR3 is TGCGCCAGCAGCCAAGGTGTTCGTCAGGGTCAAGAGACCCAGTACTTC. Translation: CASSQGVRQGQETQYF.

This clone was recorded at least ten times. This CDR3 is CASTKFREGGHTEAFF. The CDR3 DNA reads as TGTGCCAGTACAAAATTCCGGGAGGGGGGTCACACTGAAGCTTTCTTT. The rearrangement uses TRBV19 and TRBJ1-1; TRBD1 might be the D (6 bases). CDR1 and CDR2 from the germline V gene are LNHDA and SQIVND (reference sequence). V was shortened by 7 bases and J by 3 bases, with 21 bases between the two germline ends. This CDR3 has 16 residues.

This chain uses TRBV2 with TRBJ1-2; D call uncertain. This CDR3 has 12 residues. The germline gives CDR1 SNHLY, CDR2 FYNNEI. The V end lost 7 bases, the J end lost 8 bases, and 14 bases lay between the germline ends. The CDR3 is CASKEGGWGYTF. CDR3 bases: TGTGCCAGCAAAGAGGGAGGATGGGGCTACACCTTC.

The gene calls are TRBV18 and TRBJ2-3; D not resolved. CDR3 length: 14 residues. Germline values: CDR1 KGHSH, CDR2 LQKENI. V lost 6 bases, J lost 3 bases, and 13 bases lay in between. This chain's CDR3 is CASSPLTQTDTQYF. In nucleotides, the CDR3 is TGTGCCAGCTCCCCATTGACCCAGACAGATACGCAGTATTTT.

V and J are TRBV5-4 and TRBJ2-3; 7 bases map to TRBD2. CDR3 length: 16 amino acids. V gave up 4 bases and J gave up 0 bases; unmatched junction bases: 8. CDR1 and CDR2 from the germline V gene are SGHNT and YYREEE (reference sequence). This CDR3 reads CASSNKLSGSTDTQYF. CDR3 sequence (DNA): TGTGCCAGCAGCAACAAACTTAGCGGGAGCACAGATACGCAGTATTTT. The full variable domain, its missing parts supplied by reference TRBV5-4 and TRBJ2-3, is ETGVTQSPTHLIKTRGQQVTLRCSSQSGHNTVSWYQQALGQGPQFIFQYYREEENGRGNFPPRFSGLQFPNYSSELNVNALELDDSALYLCASSNKLSGSTDTQYFGPGTRLTVL.

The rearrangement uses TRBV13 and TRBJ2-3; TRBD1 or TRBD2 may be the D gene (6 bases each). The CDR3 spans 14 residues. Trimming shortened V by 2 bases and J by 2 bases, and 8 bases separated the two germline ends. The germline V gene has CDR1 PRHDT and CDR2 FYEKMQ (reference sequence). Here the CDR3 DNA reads TGTGCCAGCAGCTTAAGGGGGGCCACAGATACGCAGTATTTT. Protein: CASSLRGATDTQYF.

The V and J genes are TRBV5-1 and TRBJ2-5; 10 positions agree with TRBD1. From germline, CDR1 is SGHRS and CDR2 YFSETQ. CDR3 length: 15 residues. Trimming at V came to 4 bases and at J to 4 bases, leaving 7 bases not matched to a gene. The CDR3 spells CASSPRQGAGETQYF. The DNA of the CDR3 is TGCGCCAGCAGCCCCAGACAGGGGGCTGGAGAGACCCAGTACTTC.

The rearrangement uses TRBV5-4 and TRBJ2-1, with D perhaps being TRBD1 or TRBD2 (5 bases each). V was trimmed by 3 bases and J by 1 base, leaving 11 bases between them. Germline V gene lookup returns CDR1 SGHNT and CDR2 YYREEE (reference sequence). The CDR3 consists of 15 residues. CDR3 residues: CASSWLGVSYNEQFF. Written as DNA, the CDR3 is TGTGCCAGCAGCTGGTTGGGGGTTTCCTACAATGAGCAGTTCTTC.

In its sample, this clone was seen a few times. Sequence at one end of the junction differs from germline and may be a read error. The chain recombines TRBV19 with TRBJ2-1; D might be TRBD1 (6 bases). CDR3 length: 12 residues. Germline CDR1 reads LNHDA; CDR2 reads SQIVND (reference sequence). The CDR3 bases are TGTGCCAGTAGTATACGGGACAAAGAGCAGTTCTTC. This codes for CASSIRDKEQFF.

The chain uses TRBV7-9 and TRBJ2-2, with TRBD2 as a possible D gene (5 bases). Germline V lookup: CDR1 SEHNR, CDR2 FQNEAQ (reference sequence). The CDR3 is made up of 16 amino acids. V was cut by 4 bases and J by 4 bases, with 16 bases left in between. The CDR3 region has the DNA TGTGCCAGCAGCTGGAGGAGCGGAACGAGCACCGGGGAGCTGTTTTTT. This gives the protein CASSWRSGTSTGELFF.

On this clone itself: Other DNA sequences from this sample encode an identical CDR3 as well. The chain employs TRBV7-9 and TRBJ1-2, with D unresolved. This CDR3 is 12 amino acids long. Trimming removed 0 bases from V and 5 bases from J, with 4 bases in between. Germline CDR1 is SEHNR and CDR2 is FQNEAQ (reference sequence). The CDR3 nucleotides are TGTGCCAGCAGCTTAGCAGATTATGGCTACACCTTC. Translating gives CASSLADYGYTF.

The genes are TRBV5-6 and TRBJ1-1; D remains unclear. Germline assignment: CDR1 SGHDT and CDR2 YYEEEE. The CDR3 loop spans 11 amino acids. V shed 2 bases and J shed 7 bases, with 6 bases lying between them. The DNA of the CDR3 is TGTGCCAGCAGCTTCCGGGTTGAAGCTTTCTTT. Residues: CASSFRVEAFF.

The CDR3 DNA follows: TGCAGCGTTGTTATTGGAGTTCCCACTGAAGCTTTCTTT. It is translated as CSVVIGVPTEAFF. This sequence joins TRBV29-1 and TRBJ1-1; D is unclear. The V end was cut by 4 bases, the J end by 4 bases, with 13 bases between. This CDR3 is built from 13 residues. The V gene's germline CDR1 is SQVTM and CDR2 ANQGSEA.

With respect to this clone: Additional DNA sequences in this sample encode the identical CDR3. DNA of the CDR3: TGTGCCAGCAGCTTAGGTGGGGGGAACACTGAAGCTTTCTTT. Its translation: CASSLGGGNTEAFF. This chain joins TRBV27 and TRBJ1-1, with TRBD1 as a possible D gene (5 bases). CDR3 length: 14 residues. Germline CDR1 reads MNHEY; CDR2 reads SMNVEV (reference sequence). The V end lost 6 bases, the J end lost 1 base, and 12 bases lay between the germline ends.

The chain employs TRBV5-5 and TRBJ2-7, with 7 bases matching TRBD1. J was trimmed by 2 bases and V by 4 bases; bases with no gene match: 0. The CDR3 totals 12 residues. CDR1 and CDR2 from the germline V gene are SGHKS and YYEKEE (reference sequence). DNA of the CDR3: TGTGCCAGCAGCCAGGGGGCCTACGAGCAGTACTTC. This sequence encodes CASSQGAYEQYF.